This T cell receptor (beta chain) was documented in a study of blood T cell repertoires in COVID-19. Produced via immunoSEQ multiplex PCR; TCRdb's table is partial and in-frame only. The sample comprises 70,000 to 95,000 clones, around four fifths of which are singletons, and 10% to 15% rests with the top ten. This sequence was found in a woman in her 70s with active or convalescent COVID-19. Specimen: peripheral blood.

This chain's CDR3 is CASSQVSGIRYF. CDR3 in DNA: TGCGCCAGCAGCCAAGTTAGCGGGATCAGGTACTTC. The chain links TRBV4-1 to TRBJ2-7, with 8 bases lining up with TRBD2. The germline gives CDR1 MGHRA, CDR2 YSYEKL. V lost 1 base and J lost 12; bases outside the gene matches: 5. This CDR3 is built from 12 residues.